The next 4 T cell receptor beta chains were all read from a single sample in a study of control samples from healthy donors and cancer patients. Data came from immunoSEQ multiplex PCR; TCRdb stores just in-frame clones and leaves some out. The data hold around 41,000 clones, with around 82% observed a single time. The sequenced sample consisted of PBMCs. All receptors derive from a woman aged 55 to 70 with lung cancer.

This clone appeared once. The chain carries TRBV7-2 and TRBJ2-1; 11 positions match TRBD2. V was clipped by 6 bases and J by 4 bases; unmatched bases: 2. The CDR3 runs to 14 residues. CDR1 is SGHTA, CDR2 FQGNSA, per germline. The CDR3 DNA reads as TGTGCCAGCAGACTAGCGGGAGCTTACAATGAGCAGTTCTTC. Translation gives CASRLAGAYNEQFF.

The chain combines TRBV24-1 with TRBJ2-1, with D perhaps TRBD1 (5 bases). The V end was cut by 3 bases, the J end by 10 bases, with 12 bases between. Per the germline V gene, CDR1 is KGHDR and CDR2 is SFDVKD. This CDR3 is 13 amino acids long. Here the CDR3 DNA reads TGTGCCACCAGTGATCCGCCCCAGGGAGAGCAGTTCTTC. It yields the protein CATSDPPQGEQFF.

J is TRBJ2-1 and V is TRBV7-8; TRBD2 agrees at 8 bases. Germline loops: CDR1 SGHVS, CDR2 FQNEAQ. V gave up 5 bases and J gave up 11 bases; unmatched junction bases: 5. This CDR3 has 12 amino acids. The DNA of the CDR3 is TGTGCCAGCAGCCAGACTAGCGAGCAGCAGTTCTTC. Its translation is CASSQTSEQQFF. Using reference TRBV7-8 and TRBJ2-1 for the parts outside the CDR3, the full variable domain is GAGVSQSPRYKVAKRGQDVALRCDPISGHVSLFWYQQALGQGPEFLTYFQNEAQLDKSGLPSDRFFAERPEGSVSTLKIQRTQQEDSAVYLCASSQTSEQQFFGPGTRLTVL.

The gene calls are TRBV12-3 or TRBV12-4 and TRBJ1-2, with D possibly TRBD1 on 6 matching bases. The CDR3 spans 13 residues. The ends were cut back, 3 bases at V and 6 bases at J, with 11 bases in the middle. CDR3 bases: TGTGCCAGCAGTTTGATCCAGGGGAATGGCTACACCTTC. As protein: CASSLIQGNGYTF.